Below, one T cell receptor (beta chain) is given with its context. Antigen: not known. The sample is drawn from a study of beta chain features in type 1 diabetes. The wider study: Across all samples, about 110,000,000 sorted cells were examined.

Study results and limitations: For Type 1 diabetes patients, all four CD4+ subsets carried TCRB CDR3s that were moderately but significantly shorter. Fewer insertions but more deletions were seen at VDJ junctions in type 1 diabetes patients. Within the patient group, naive, central memory and Treg TCRB repertoires appeared more similar to each other than within healthy donors.

Expressed TCRB transcripts were sequenced because the entire RNA isolate underwent reverse transcription. TCRdb keeps only in-frame clones here, not all; method: immunoSEQ multiplex PCR. The sample lists some 360,000 clones; around 9.6% were seen once. The single heparinised draw taken from each donor contained approximately 100 mL of blood on average. The sample taken for sequencing was central memory CD4+ T cells from blood. The sequence derives from a man younger than 45 with type 1 diabetes.

CDR3 sequence: CASSPQGRAFFF. CDR3 in DNA: TGTGCCAGCAGTCCCCAGGGGAGGGCTTTTTTCTTT. V usage is TRBV27 and J usage is TRBJ1-1; D possibly corresponds to TRBD1 (6 bases). The CDR3 loop spans 12 amino acids. Per the germline V gene, CDR1 is MNHEY and CDR2 is SMNVEV (reference sequence). V was pared by 5 bases and J by 13 bases, with 17 bases between.